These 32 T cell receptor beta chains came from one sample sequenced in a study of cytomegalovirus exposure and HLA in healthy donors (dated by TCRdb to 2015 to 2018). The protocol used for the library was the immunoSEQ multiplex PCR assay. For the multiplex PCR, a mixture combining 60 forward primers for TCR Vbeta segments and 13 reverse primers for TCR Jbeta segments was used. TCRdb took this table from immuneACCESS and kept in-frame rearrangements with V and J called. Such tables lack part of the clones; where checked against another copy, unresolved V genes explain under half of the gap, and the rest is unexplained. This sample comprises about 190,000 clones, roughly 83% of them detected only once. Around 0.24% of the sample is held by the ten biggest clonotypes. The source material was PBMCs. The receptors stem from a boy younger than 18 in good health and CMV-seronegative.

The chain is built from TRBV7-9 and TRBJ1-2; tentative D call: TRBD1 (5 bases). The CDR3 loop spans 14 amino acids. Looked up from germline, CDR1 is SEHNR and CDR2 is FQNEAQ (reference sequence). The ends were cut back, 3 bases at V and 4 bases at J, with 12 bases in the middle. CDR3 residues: CASSFGGDPYGYTF. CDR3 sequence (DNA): TGTGCCAGCAGCTTTGGAGGGGACCCCTATGGCTACACCTTC.

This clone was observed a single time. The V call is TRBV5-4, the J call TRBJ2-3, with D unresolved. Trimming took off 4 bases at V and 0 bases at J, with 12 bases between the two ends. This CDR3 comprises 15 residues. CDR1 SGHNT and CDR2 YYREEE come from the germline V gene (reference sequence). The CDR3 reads CASSPRRVSTDTQYF. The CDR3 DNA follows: TGTGCCAGCAGCCCACGGAGAGTAAGCACAGATACGCAGTATTTT.

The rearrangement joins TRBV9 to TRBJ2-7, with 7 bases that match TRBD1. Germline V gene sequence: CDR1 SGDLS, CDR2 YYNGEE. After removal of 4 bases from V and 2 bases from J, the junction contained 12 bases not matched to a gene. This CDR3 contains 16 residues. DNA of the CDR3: TGTGCCAGCAGCCCGAACTTGGGGCAGGGGGCCTACGAGCAGTACTTC. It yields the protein CASSPNLGQGAYEQYF.

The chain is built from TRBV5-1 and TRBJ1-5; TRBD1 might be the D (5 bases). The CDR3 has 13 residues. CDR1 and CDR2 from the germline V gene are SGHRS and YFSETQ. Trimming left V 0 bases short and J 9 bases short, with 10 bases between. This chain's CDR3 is CASSLEGQWPQHF. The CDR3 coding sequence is TGCGCCAGCAGCTTGGAGGGGCAATGGCCCCAGCATTTT.

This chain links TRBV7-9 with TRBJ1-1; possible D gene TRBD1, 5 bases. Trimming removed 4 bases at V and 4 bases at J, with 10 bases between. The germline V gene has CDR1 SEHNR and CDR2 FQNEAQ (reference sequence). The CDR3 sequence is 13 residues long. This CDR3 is CASSSPGVTEAFF. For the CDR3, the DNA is TGTGCCAGCAGCTCCCCGGGGGTCACTGAAGCTTTCTTT.

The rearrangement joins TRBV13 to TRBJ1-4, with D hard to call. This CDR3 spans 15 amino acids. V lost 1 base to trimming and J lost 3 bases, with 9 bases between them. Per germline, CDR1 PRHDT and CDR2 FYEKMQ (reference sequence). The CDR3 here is CASSLVGQPNEKLFF. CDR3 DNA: TGTGCCAGCAGCTTAGTTGGGCAGCCTAATGAAAAACTGTTTTTT.

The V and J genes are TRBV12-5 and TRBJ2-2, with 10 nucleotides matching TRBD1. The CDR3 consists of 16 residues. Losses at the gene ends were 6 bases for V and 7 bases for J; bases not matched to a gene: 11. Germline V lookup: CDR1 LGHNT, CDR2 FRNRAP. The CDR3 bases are TGTGCTAGTGGGACAGGGGGCGGCCGGGGCCACGGGGAGCTGTTTTTT. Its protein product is CASGTGGGRGHGELFF. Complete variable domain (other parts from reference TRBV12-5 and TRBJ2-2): DARVTQTPRHKVTEMGQEVTMRCQPILGHNTVFWYRQTMMQGLELLAYFRNRAPLDDSGMPKDRFSAEMPDATLATLKIQPSEPRDSAVYFCASGTGGGRGHGELFFGEGSRLTVL.

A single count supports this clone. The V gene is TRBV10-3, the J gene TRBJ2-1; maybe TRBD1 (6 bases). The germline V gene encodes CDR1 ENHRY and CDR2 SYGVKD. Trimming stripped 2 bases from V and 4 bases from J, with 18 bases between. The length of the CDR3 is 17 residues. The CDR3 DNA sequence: TGTGCCATCAGTGAGGAGCCCGGGACACCAGTTTACAATGAGCAGTTCTTC. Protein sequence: CAISEEPGTPVYNEQFF.

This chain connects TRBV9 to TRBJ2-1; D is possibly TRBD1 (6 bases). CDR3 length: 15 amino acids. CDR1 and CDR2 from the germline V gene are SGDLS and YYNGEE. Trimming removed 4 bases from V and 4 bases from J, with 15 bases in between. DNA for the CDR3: TGTGCCAGCAGCCCCCTCAGGGGTCCTTACAATGAGCAGTTCTTC. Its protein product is CASSPLRGPYNEQFF.

DNA for the CDR3: TGTGCCAGCAGTCGACTTTGGCTGTTCTTC. The encoded protein is CASSRLWLFF. The chain carries TRBV28 and TRBJ2-1; D gene ambiguous. Germline assignment: CDR1 MDHEN and CDR2 SYDVKM. The CDR3 is made up of 10 amino acids. The V gene lost 5 bases and the J gene lost 15 bases, with 11 bases spanning the gap.

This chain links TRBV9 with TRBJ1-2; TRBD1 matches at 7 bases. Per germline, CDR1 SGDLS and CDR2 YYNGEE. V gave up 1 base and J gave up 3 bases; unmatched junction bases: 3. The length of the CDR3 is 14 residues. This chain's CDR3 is CASSVRDRDYGYTF. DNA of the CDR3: TGTGCCAGCAGCGTAAGGGACAGAGACTATGGCTACACCTTC.

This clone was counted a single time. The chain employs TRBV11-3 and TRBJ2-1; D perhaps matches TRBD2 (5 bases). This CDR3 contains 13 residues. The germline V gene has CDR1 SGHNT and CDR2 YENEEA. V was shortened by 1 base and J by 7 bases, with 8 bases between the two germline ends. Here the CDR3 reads CASSLAVANEQFF. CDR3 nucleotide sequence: TGTGCCAGCAGCTTAGCGGTAGCGAATGAGCAGTTCTTC. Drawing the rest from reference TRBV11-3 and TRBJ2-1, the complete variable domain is EAGVVQSPRYKIIEKKQPVAFWCNPISGHNTLYWYLQNLGQGPELLIRYENEEAVDDSQLPKDRFSAERLKGVDSTLKIQPAELGDSAVYLCASSLAVANEQFFGPGTRLTVL.

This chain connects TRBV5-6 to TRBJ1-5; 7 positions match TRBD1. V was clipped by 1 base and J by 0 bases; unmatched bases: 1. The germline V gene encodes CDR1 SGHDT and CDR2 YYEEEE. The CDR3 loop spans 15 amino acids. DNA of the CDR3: TGTGCCAGCAGCTTGCGGACAGGTAGCAATCAGCCCCAGCATTTT. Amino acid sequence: CASSLRTGSNQPQHF.

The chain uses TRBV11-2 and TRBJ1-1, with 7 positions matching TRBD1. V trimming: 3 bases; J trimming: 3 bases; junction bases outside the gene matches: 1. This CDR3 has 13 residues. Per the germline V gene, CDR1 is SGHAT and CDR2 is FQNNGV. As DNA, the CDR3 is TGTGCCAGCAGCTTGACAGGGTACACTGAAGCTTTCTTT. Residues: CASSLTGYTEAFF.

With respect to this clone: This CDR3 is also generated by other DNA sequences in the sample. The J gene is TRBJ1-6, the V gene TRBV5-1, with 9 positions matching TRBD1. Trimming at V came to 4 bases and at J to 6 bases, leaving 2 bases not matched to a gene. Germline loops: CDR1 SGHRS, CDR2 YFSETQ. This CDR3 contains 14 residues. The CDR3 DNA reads TGCGCCAGCAGCCAGGGACAGGGTAATTCACCCCTCCACTTT. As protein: CASSQGQGNSPLHF.

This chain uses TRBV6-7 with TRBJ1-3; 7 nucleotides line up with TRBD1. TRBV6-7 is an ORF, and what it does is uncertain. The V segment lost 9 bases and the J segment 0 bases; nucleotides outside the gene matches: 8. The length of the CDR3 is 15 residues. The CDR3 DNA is TGTGCCAGAGCGAGGGGGCCCCCCTCTGGAAACACCATATATTTT. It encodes CARARGPPSGNTIYF.

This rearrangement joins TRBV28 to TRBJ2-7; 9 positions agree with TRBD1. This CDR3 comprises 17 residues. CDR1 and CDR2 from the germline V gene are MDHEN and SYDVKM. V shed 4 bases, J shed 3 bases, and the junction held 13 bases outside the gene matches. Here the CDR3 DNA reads TGTGCCAGCAGTTACCCTAAGGACAGGGGTGGATACTACGAGCAGTACTTC. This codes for CASSYPKDRGGYYEQYF.

CDR3 nucleotide sequence: TGTGCCAGCAGCTTAGAAGCGGGGGTGAACTACGAGCAGTACTTC. Translated: CASSLEAGVNYEQYF. The V call is TRBV7-8, the J call TRBJ2-7; 8 nucleotides align to TRBD2. CDR1 SGHVS and CDR2 FQNEAQ come from the germline V gene. CDR3 length equals 15 residues. The J segment lost 3 bases and the V segment lost 1 base, leaving 5 bases of the junction unmatched.

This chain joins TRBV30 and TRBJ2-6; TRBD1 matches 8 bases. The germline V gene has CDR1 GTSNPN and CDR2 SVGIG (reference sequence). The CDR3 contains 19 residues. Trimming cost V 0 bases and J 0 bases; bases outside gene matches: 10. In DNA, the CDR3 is TGTGCCTGGAGTGTACGTGGGAGACAGGGGCGCTCTGGGGCCAACGTCCTGACTTTC. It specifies CAWSVRGRQGRSGANVLTF.

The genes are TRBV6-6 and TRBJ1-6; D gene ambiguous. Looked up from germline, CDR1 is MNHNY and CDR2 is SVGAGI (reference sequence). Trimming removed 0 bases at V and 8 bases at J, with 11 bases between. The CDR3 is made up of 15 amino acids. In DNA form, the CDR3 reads TGTGCCAGCAGTTACTCGTGGCGGGTTGATTCACCCCTCCACTTT. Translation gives CASSYSWRVDSPLHF.

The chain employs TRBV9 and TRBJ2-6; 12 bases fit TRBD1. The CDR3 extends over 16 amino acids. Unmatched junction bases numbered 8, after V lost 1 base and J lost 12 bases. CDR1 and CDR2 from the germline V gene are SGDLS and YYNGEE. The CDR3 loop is CASSVSPGQGAPVLTF. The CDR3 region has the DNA TGTGCCAGCAGCGTATCTCCGGGACAGGGGGCCCCCGTCCTGACTTTC.

CDR3 nucleotides: TGCGCCAGCAGCCCAGTAGCTAGCTACAATGAGCAGTTCTTC. Residues: CASSPVASYNEQFF. This chain links TRBV5-1 with TRBJ2-1; D gene ambiguous. Germline CDR1 reads SGHRS; CDR2 reads YFSETQ. The V end lost 4 bases, the J end lost 3 bases, and 11 bases lay between the germline ends. The CDR3 contains 14 residues.

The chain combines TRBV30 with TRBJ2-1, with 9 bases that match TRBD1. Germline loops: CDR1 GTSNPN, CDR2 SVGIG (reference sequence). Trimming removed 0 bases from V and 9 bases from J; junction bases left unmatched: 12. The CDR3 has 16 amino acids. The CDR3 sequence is CAWSVLTGQGGGEQFF. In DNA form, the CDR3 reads TGTGCCTGGAGTGTACTTACGGGACAGGGAGGTGGTGAGCAGTTCTTC.

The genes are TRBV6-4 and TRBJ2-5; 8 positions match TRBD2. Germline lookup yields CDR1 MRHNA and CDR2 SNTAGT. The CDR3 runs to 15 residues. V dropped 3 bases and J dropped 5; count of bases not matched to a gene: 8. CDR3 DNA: TGTGCCAGCAGTGAGACCGGGGGGGCCGTCGAGACCCAGTACTTC. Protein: CASSETGGAVETQYF.

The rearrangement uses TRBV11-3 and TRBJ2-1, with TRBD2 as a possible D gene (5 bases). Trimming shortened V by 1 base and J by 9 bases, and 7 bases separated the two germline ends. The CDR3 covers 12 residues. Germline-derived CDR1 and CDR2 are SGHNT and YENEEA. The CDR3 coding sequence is TGTGCCAGCAGCTTAGTCAGCGGTGAGCAGTTCTTC. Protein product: CASSLVSGEQFF.

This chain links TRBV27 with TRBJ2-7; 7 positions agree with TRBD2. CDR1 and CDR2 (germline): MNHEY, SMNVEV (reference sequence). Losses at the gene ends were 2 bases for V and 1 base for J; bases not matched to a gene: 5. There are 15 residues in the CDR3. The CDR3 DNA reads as TGTGCCAGCAGTTTACGGCTAGCGGCTTCCTACGAGCAGTACTTC. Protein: CASSLRLAASYEQYF.

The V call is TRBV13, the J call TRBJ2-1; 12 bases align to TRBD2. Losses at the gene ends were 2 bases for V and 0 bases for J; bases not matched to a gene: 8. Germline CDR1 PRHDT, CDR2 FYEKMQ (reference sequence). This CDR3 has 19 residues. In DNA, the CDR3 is TGTGCCAGCAGCTTAAGCACTAGCGGGGGGCTCAGCTCCTACAATGAGCAGTTCTTC. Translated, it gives CASSLSTSGGLSSYNEQFF.

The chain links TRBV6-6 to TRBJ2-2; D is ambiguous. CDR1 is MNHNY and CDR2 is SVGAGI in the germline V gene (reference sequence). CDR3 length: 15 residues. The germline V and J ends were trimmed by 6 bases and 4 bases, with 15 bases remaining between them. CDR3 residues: CASSPTRPSTGELFF. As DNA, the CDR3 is TGTGCCAGCAGCCCCACCCGCCCTAGCACCGGGGAGCTGTTTTTT.

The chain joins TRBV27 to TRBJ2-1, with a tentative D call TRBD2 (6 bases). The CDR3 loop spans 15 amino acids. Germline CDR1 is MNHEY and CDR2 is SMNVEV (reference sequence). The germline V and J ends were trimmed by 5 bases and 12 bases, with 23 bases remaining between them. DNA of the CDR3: TGTGCCAGCAGTGATAGCGGAGGCTCTTTTAGGGGGCAGTTCTTC. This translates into CASSDSGGSFRGQFF.

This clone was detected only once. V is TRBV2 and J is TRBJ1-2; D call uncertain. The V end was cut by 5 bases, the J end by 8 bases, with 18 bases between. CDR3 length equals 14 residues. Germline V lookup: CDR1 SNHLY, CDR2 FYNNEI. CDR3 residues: CASSNPIKIRGYTF. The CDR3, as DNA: TGTGCCAGCAGTAATCCCATTAAAATCAGGGGCTACACCTTC.

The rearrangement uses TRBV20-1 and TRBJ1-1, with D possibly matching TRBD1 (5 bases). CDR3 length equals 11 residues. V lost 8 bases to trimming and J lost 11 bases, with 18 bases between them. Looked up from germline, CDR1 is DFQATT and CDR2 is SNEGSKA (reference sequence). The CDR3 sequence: CSPGRGMEAFF. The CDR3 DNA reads TGCAGTCCTGGTCGGGGGATGGAGGCTTTCTTT.

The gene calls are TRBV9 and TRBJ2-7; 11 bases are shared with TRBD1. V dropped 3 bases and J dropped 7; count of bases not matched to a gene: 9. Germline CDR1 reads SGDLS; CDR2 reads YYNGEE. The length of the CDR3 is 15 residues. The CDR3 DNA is TGTGCCAGCAGCGCCGGGGACAGGGGGAGGTGGGAGCAGTACTTC. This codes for CASSAGDRGRWEQYF. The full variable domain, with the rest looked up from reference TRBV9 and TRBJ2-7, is DSGVTQTPKHLITATGQRVTLRCSPRSGDLSVYWYQQSLDQGLQFLIQYYNGEERAKGNILERFSAQQFPDLHSELNLSSLELGDSALYFCASSAGDRGRWEQYFGPGTRLTVT.